The subject of this entry is one TCR beta chain. This sample was taken from a study of blood T cell repertoires in COVID-19. V gave up 5 bases and J gave up 7 bases, with 14 bases separating them. The CDR3 has 14 amino acids. In germline, CDR1 is SSHAT, CDR2 FNYEAQ (reference sequence). Only in-frame clones appear in the TCRdb table, and some are missing; sequencing was by immunoSEQ multiplex PCR. The table lists a few hundred thousand clones, roughly 75% of them singletons. The TCR originated in a woman in her 70s with acute or convalescent COVID-19. The sequencing sample was made of peripheral blood. The chain uses TRBV7-7 and TRBJ2-2; no reliable D call. Written as DNA, the CDR3 is TGTGCCAGCAGCCAAGCCGCGGCCTTCGGGGAGCTGTTTTTT. Its translation: CASSQAAAFGELFF.